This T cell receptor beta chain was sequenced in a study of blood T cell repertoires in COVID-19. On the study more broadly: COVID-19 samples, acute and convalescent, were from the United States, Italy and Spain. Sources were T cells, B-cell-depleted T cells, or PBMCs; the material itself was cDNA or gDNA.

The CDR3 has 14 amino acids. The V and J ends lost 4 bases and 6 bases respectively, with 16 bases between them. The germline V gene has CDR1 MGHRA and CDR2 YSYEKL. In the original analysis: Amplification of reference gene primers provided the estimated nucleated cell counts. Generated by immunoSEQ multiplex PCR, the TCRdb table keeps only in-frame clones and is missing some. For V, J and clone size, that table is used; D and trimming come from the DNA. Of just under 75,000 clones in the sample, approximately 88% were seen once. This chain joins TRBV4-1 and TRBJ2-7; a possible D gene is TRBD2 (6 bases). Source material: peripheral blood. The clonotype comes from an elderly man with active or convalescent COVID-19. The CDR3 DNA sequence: TGCGCCAGCAGCCCCGGATCGGAGGGATTCGAGCAGTACTTC. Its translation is CASSPGSEGFEQYF.